Shown below are 13 T cell receptor beta chains from a single sample sequenced in a study of shared clonotypes between healthy human individuals. The table came from immunoSEQ multiplex PCR; TCRdb's copy has only in-frame clones and leaves some out. The repertoire holds about 2.4 million clones, with under 95% as singletons. Sequenced sample: naive CD4+ T cells from PBMCs. Subset given: CD45RA+ positively selected. These receptor sequences come from a man between 18 and 35 years old in good health. Some clones in this sample may be carry-over from other donors' samples.

The V call is TRBV5-1, the J call TRBJ2-3; unclear D gene. Looked up from germline, CDR1 is SGHRS and CDR2 is YFSETQ. The CDR3 covers 18 residues. The V and J ends lost 0 bases and 4 bases respectively, with 21 bases between them. Here the CDR3 DNA reads TGCGCCAGCAGCTTGGTCGGCCCTCTAGAGGCTCAGCCAGATACGCAGTATTTT. Protein product: CASSLVGPLEAQPDTQYF. Variable domain in full (rest from reference TRBV5-1 and TRBJ2-3): KAGVTQTPRYLIKTRGQQVTLSCSPISGHRSVSWYQQTPGQGLQFLFEYFSETQRNKGNFPGRFSGRQFSNSRSEMNVSTLELGDSALYLCASSLVGPLEAQPDTQYFGPGTRLTVL.

This sequence joins TRBV25-1 and TRBJ1-2; tentatively, D is TRBD1 (5 bases). The CDR3 has 13 amino acids. CDR1 MGHDK and CDR2 SYGVNS come from the germline V gene. Trimming shortened V by 4 bases and J by 7 bases, and 13 bases separated the two germline ends. CDR3 residues: CASSAPYRTGYTF. As DNA, the CDR3 is TGTGCCAGCAGTGCCCCCTACAGGACTGGCTACACCTTC.

This clone was seen a few times. The junction and the germline gene differ at one end; a read error may be behind it. Other DNA sequences from this sample encode an identical CDR3 as well. The V call is TRBV7-9, the J call TRBJ2-5, with a possible D match to TRBD2 (5 bases). In germline, CDR1 is SEHNR, CDR2 FQNEAQ (reference sequence). CDR3 size: 12 residues. In nucleotides, the CDR3 is TGTGCCAGCAGCCTAGCCCAAGAGACCCAGTACTTC. Translation: CASSLAQETQYF.

V usage is TRBV21-1 and J usage is TRBJ1-1; the table's D call, TRBD1, was not checked against the DNA. TRBV21-1 is a pseudogene locus. The CDR3 loop spans 15 amino acids. The CDR3 loop is CASSKVTEPNTEAFF. Written as DNA, the CDR3 is TGTGCCAGCAGCAAGGTGACAGAACCGAACACTGAAGCTTTCTTT.

The CDR3 spells CASSHTGIETQYF. For the CDR3, the DNA is TGTGCCAGCAGCCATACCGGAATAGAGACCCAGTACTTC. The chain combines TRBV14 with TRBJ2-5; D gene ambiguous. Trimming took off 3 bases at V and 4 bases at J, with 9 bases between the two ends. Germline CDR1 and CDR2: SGHDN and FVKESK. This CDR3 spans 13 amino acids.

The chain has TRBV2 and TRBJ2-2, with D perhaps TRBD2 (6 bases). Germline CDR1 is SNHLY and CDR2 is FYNNEI. CDR3 size: 15 residues. Trimming took 4 bases from V and 6 from J, leaving 15 bases between them. This chain's CDR3 is CASSVRGRASGELFF. CDR3 in DNA: TGTGCCAGCAGTGTGCGGGGTCGGGCGTCCGGGGAGCTGTTTTTT.

This sequence joins TRBV4-3 and TRBJ2-5; TRBD2 matches 11 bases. The CDR3 is 16 amino acids. Trimming took 0 bases from V and 6 from J; bases not matched to a gene: 6. The germline CDR1 and CDR2 sequences are LGHNA and YSLEER. The CDR3 here is CASSQDSLAGVKTQYF. CDR3 coding DNA: TGCGCCAGCAGCCAAGATTCACTAGCGGGAGTTAAGACCCAGTACTTC.

The count of this clone is one. Other nucleotide sequences from this sample produce the same CDR3. The rearrangement uses TRBV5-1 and TRBJ2-3; TRBD2 aligns across 16 bases. V dropped 4 bases and J dropped 5; count of bases not matched to a gene: 4. The CDR3 extends over 16 amino acids. Germline assignment: CDR1 SGHRS and CDR2 YFSETQ. The CDR3 is CASSPGLAGGVDTQYF. CDR3 DNA: TGCGCCAGCAGCCCGGGACTAGCGGGAGGGGTAGATACGCAGTATTTT.

This chain links TRBV5-6 with TRBJ2-7; 8 bases align to TRBD2. CDR3 length: 14 amino acids. J lost 2 bases, V lost 2 bases, and 3 bases had no gene match. Germline V CDR1 and CDR2: SGHDT, YYEEEE. In nucleotides, the CDR3 is TGTGCCAGCAGCTTTGCGGGAGGCCCCTACGAGCAGTACTTC. Its protein product is CASSFAGGPYEQYF.

The chain couples TRBV10-3 to TRBJ1-1; 7 bases align to TRBD1. The trim removed 6 bases at V and 0 bases at J, leaving 4 bases unmatched. The CDR3 runs to 14 residues. CDR1 and CDR2 (germline): ENHRY, SYGVKD. The CDR3: CAIRRTGVNTEAFF. In DNA form, the CDR3 reads TGTGCCATCAGAAGAACAGGGGTGAACACTGAAGCTTTCTTT.

This chain uses TRBV18 with TRBJ2-1; D is ambiguous. V lost 0 bases, J lost 4 bases, and 7 bases lay in between. This CDR3 has 14 amino acids. Per germline, CDR1 KGHSH and CDR2 LQKENI. For the CDR3, the DNA is TGTGCCAGCTCACCACCGGTGGAGTACAATGAGCAGTTCTTC. It encodes CASSPPVEYNEQFF.

This clone was counted a few times. V gene TRBV4-2 combines with J gene TRBJ1-1; tentatively, D is TRBD1 (5 bases). The germline V gene encodes CDR1 LGHNA and CDR2 YNFKEQ. The length of the CDR3 is 15 residues. V was pared by 0 bases and J by 4 bases, with 12 bases between. CDR3 in amino acids: CASSQEVAGTTEAFF. CDR3 sequence (DNA): TGTGCCAGCAGCCAAGAAGTGGCGGGGACCACTGAAGCTTTCTTT.

The chain employs TRBV9 and TRBJ1-3, with 9 positions matching TRBD1. The CDR3 is made up of 14 amino acids. V lost 4 bases and J lost 4; bases outside the gene matches: 3. The germline gives CDR1 SGDLS, CDR2 YYNGEE. CDR3 bases: TGTGCCAGCAGCACAGGGGGCTCCGGAAACACCATATATTTT. Translating it yields CASSTGGSGNTIYF.